The sequence of this T cell receptor beta chain was determined in a study of control samples from healthy donors and cancer patients. Germline CDR1 is KGHSH and CDR2 is LQKENI. The V end lost 2 bases, the J end lost 1 base, and 3 bases lay between the germline ends. CDR3 length: 13 residues. This clone has just a few counts. Other DNA sequences within the sample encode an identical CDR3. Method: immunoSEQ multiplex PCR; TCRdb's copy keeps in-frame clones and lacks some. The sample includes some 160,000 clones, about 94% seen only once; the top ten take about 0.64%. The chain links TRBV18 to TRBJ1-5; no reliable D call. Source material: blood. This TCR was sampled from a young woman in good health. CDR3: CASSPGSNQPQHF. DNA of the CDR3: TGTGCCAGCTCACCAGGAAGCAATCAGCCCCAGCATTTT.